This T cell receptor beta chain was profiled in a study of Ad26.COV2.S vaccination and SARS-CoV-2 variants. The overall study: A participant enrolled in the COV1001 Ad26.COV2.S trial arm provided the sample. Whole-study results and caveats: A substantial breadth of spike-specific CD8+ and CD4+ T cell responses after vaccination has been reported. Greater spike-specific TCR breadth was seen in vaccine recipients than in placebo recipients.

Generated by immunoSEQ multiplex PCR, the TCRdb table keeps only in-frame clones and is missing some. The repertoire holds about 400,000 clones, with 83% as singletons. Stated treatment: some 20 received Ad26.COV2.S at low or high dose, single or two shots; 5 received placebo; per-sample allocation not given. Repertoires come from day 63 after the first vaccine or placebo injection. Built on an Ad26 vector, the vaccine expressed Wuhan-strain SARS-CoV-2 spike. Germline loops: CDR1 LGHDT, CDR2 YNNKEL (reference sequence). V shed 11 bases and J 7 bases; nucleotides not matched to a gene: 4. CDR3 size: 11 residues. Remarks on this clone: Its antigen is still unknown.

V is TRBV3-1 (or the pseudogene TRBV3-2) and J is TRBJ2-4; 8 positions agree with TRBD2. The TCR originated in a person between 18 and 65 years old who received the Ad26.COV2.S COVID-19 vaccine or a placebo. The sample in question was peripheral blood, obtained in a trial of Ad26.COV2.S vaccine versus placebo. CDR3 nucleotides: TGTGCCGCCCCGGGAGGGAACATTCAGTACTTC. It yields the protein CAAPGGNIQYF.